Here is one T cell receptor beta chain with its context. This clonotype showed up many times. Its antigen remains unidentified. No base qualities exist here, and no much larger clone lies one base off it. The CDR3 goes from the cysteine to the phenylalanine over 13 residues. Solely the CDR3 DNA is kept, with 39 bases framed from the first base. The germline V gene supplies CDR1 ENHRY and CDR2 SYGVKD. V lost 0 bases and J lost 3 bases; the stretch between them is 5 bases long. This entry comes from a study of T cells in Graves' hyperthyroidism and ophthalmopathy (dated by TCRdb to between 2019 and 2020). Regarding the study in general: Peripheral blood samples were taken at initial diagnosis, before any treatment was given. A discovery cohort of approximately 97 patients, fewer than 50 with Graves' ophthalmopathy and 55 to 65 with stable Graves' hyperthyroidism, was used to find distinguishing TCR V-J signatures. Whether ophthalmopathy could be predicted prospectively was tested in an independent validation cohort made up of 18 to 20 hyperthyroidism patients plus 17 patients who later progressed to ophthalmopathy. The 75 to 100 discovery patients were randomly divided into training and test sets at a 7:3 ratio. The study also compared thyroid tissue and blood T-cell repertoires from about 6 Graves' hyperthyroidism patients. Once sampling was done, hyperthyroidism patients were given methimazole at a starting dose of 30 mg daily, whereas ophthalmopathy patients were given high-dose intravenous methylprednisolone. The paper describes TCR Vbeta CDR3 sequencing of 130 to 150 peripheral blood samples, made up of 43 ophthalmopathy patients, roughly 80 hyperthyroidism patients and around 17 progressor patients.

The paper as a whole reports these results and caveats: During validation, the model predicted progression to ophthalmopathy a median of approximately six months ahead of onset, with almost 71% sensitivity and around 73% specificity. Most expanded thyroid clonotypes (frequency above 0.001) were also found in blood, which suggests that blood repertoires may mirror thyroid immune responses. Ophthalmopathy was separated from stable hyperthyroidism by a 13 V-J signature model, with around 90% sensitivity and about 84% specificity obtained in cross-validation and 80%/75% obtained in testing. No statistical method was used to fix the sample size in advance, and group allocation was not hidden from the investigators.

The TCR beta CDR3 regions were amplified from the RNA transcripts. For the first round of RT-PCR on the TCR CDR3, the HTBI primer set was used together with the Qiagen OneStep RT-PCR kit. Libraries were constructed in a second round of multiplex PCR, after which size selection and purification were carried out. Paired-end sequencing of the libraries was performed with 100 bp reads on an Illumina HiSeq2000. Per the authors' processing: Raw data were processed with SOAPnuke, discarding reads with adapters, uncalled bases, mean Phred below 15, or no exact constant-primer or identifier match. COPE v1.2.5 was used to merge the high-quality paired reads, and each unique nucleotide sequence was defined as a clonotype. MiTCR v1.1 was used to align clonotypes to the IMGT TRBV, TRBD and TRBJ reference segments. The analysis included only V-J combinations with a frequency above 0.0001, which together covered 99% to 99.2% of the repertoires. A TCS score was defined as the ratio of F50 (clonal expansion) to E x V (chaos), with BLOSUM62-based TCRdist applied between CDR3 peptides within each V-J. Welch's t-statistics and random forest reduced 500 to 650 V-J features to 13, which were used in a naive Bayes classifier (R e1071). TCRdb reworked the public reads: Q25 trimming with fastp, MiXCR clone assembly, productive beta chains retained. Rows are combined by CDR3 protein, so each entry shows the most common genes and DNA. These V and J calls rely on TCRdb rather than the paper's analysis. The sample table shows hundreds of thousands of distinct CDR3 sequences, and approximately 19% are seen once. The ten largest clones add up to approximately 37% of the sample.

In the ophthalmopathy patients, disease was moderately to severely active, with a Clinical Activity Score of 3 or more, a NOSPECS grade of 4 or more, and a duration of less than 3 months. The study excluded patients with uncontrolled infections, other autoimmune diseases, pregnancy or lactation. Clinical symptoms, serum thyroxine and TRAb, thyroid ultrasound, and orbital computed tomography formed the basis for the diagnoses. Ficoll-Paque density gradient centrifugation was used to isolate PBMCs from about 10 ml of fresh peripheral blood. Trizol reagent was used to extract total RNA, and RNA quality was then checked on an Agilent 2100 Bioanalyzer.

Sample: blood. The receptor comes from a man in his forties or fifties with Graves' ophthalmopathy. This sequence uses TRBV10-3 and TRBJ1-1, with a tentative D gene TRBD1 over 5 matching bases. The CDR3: CAISESGDTEAFF. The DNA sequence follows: TGTGCCATCAGTGAGTCGGGGGACACTGAAGCTTTCTTT.